Listed here is a single T cell receptor beta chain. This clonotype was counted ten times or more. No cognate antigen has been identified for it. Qualities for individual bases were not recorded, and no much larger clone is one base off. Starting from roughly 0.4 ug RNA, TCR libraries were constructed with the Immunoverse kit using molecular barcoded adaptors that cover the alpha/delta and beta/gamma chains. TCR library preparation was performed with the same RNA that was used for transcriptome sequencing. Sequencing of the TCR libraries was done on an Illumina HiSeq 4000 with 2 x 150 cycles. Per the source publication's procedure: With MiXCR, TCR reads were aligned to human V, D, J and C references and assembled into CDR3 clonotypes, with quality filtering and error correction included. Clonotype counts and gene usage diversity were analyzed with the tcR package in R. For inspection of raw mapping reads, RNA-seq reads were mapped by STAR aligner version 2.5.3a onto GRCh37 of the human genome. To test how sequencing depth affects detected clonotypes, IR-seq fastq files were randomly downsampled with Seqtk 1.3. TCRdb reworked the public reads: Q25 trimming with fastp, MiXCR clone assembly, productive beta chains retained. Entries that share a CDR3 protein sequence are merged under the most common genes and DNA. Clone size and V and J calls follow TCRdb, not the original study. Here the sample has about 46,000 distinct CDR3 sequences; around 20% occur a single time. The ten largest clones represent about 40% of the sample.

Unmatched junction bases come to 8, with V trimmed by 7 bases and J by 10 bases. Inclusive of the bounding cysteine and phenylalanine, the CDR3 is 13 residues long. The sequence is cut down to CDR3 DNA, 39 bases in frame from base 1. CDR1 and CDR2, per the germline V gene, are SNHLY and FYNNEI. These data are taken from a study of read filtering for tumor transcriptome and immune sequencing (dated by TCRdb to between 2020 and 2021). With respect to the entire study: Of the patients in the cohort, more than 16 were male and some 15 were female, and their mean age was around 66 years, with a range of roughly 40 to 80. Using the same bone marrow samples, the study ran both targeted immune repertoire sequencing and bulk whole-transcriptome sequencing and then compared the TCR repertoires from each method. Per sample, about 3.5 to 10.27 million TCR-region mapped reads were obtained with IR-seq, compared with only about 80 to 1,400 with RNA-seq. As a main aim, a read-filtering strategy for immune repertoire data was addressed, with the specific question being whether clonotypes supported by a single read should be removed. By revised international staging, about 8 patients were R-ISS I, under 20 were R-ISS II and 7 were R-ISS III. After DNase treatment, whole-transcriptome libraries were prepared using the TruSeq RNA Access Library Prep Kit.

The research as a whole found: The correlation between IR-seq and RNA-seq shared clonotype proportions rose when single-read clonotypes were removed. Single-read clonotypes made up about 87% of clonotypes but approximately 3.5% of total reads in IR-seq, and roughly 75% of clonotypes and 40% to 50% of reads in RNA-seq. The sorted CD138-negative fraction was composed of a mixed bone marrow immune population rather than of purified T cells. Clonotypes were captured by IR-seq at much higher depth and more reliably than by RNA-seq, and smaller IR-seq throughput was sufficient for identification of most shared clonotypes.

Each patient had bone marrow sampled at the time of active disease. Bone marrow mononuclear cells were isolated by Ficoll-Hypaque density gradient centrifugation. CD138-negative cells were obtained by negative selection after labeling with CD138 magnetic microbeads on a MACS separator, removing myeloma plasma cells. Flow cytometry with CD138 antibodies on an Attune NxT was used to check how pure the isolated cells were. TRIzol reagent was used to extract total RNA, which was then quantified with a NanoDrop spectrophotometer. For each patient, paired RNA-seq and IR-seq were run on the CD138-negative bone marrow sample from that patient.

The source is a donor at least 40 years old with multiple myeloma. Sequencing was carried out using a population of CD138-negative cells sorted from bone marrow. This specimen's cell subset or site label, interpreted: bone marrow mononuclear cells depleted of CD138+ plasma/myeloma cells by negative magnetic selection. The chain is assembled from TRBV2 and TRBJ2-1, with 9 central nucleotides matching TRBD2. The CDR3 is CASILAGKGEQFF. The DNA is as follows: TGTGCCAGCATTCTAGCGGGAAAGGGAGAGCAGTTCTTC. The full variable domain, with segments outside the CDR3 supplied by the reference TRBV2 and TRBJ2-1 proteins, appears as EPEVTQTPSHQVTQMGQEVILRCVPISNHLYFYWYRQILGQKVEFLVSFYNNEISEKSEIFDDQFSVERPDGSNFTLKIRSTKLEDSAMYFCASILAGKGEQFFGPGTRLTVL.